These 14 T cell receptor beta chains came from one sample sequenced in a study of vaccination effects on CD4 cells after COVID-19. Produced via immunoSEQ multiplex PCR; TCRdb's table is partial and in-frame only. Altogether tens of thousands of clones are present, roughly 80% being singletons, with the ten largest covering 12%. These TCRs are of unknown antigen specificity. CD4+ T cells specific for antigen were expanded with viral peptide pools by the ViraFEST assay before sequencing. After roughly 9 days in culture, the CD4+ T cells were isolated. Each vaccine recipient was nucleocapsid antibody negative and had no prior SARS-CoV-2 infection. This material consisted of CD4+ T cells from PBMCs cultured with SARS-CoV-2 spike peptides, taken before COVID-19 vaccination. The receptors were gathered from a human donor who received a COVID-19 vaccine.

The chain recombines TRBV29-1 with TRBJ1-1, with a tentative D call TRBD1 (6 bases). V lost 5 bases, J lost 4 bases, and 14 bases lay in between. The CDR3 loop spans 13 amino acids. CDR1 SQVTM and CDR2 ANQGSEA come from the germline V gene. In nucleotides, the CDR3 is TGCAGCGTTCGAGGGGGTGGACCCACTGAAGCTTTCTTT. It specifies CSVRGGGPTEAFF.

This clone occurred a few times. The chain uses TRBV5-1 and TRBJ1-6, with 7 positions matching TRBD1. Unmatched junction bases numbered 8, after V lost 0 bases and J lost 5 bases. The CDR3 contains 17 residues. Germline assignment: CDR1 SGHRS and CDR2 YFSETQ. CDR3 nucleotide sequence: TGCGCCAGCAGCTTGGATAACAGGGGCCTTGATAATTCACCCCTCCACTTT. Protein sequence: CASSLDNRGLDNSPLHF.

The V and J genes are TRBV7-2 and TRBJ2-3, with 8 bases matching TRBD1. CDR1 SGHTA and CDR2 FQGNSA come from the germline V gene. This CDR3 has 14 amino acids. V trimming: 7 bases; J trimming: 4 bases; junction bases outside the gene matches: 7. The DNA of the CDR3 is TGTGCCAGCACCCCGGACAGGGCTTCAGATACGCAGTATTTT. The encoded protein is CASTPDRASDTQYF.

The chain joins TRBV7-2 to TRBJ1-2; 7 bases fit TRBD1. The V and J ends lost 7 bases and 1 base, in that order; junction bases with no gene match: 9. CDR3 length: 15 residues. Germline values: CDR1 SGHTA, CDR2 FQGNSA. The CDR3: CASNPQAGGNYGYTF. The CDR3 coding sequence is TGTGCCAGCAACCCTCAGGCAGGGGGTAACTATGGCTACACCTTC.

This clone appeared once. The chain couples TRBV5-4 to TRBJ2-4; TRBD2 might be the D (7 bases). Trimming took 0 bases from V and 7 from J, leaving 14 bases between them. The CDR3 covers 15 residues. Per the germline V gene, CDR1 is SGHNT and CDR2 is YYREEE (reference sequence). The CDR3 loop is CASSLAWGGQNIQYF. Here the CDR3 DNA reads TGTGCCAGCAGCTTGGCGTGGGGGGGGCAGAACATTCAGTACTTC.

This clone was seen more than once but under ten times. The gene calls are TRBV7-8 and TRBJ2-2; tentative D call: TRBD1 (6 bases). Looked up from germline, CDR1 is SGHVS and CDR2 is FQNEAQ. CDR3 size: 15 residues. V dropped 1 base and J dropped 2 bases, with 8 bases sitting between them. The CDR3 DNA follows: TGTGCCAGCAGCTTAGGGACAGAAAACACCGGGGAGCTGTTTTTT. Protein: CASSLGTENTGELFF.

V and J are TRBV3-1 (or the pseudogene TRBV3-2) and TRBJ1-1; D is perhaps TRBD1 (5 bases). The V gene's germline CDR1 is LGHDT and CDR2 YNNKEL (reference sequence). The CDR3 totals 14 residues. V was shortened by 4 bases and J by 1 base, with 10 bases between the two germline ends. The CDR3 region has the DNA TGTGCCAGCAGCCCCACTGACAGGAACACTGAAGCTTTCTTT. Translated, it gives CASSPTDRNTEAFF.

The V and J genes are TRBV19 and TRBJ1-2; D is uncertain. Germline V gives CDR1 LNHDA, CDR2 SQIVND (reference sequence). There are 14 residues in the CDR3. Trimming cost V 1 base and J 4 bases, with 10 bases left between them. CDR3 coding DNA: TGTGCCAGTAGTATAGGGCAACAGAGCTATGGCTACACCTTC. Encoded protein: CASSIGQQSYGYTF.

This chain links TRBV18 with TRBJ2-7; 7 bases fit TRBD2. Germline V lookup: CDR1 KGHSH, CDR2 LQKENI. The CDR3 covers 15 residues. V was clipped by 2 bases and J by 2 bases; unmatched bases: 6. The CDR3 DNA reads TGTGCCAGCTCACCAGGGGGGGGGAAAACCTACGAGCAGTACGTC. It specifies CASSPGGGKTYEQYV.

The chain uses TRBV6-2 or TRBV6-3 and TRBJ1-1, with D maybe TRBD1 (5 bases). This CDR3 has 14 amino acids. The germline CDR1 and CDR2 sequences are MNHEY and SVGEGT. V gave up 4 bases and J gave up 1 base, with 10 bases separating them. The CDR3 region is CASSSAQGNTEAFF. In DNA form, the CDR3 reads TGTGCCAGCAGTTCCGCCCAGGGGAACACTGAAGCTTTCTTT.

V usage is TRBV7-2 and J usage is TRBJ2-3; D remains ambiguous. The V and J ends lost 2 bases and 5 bases respectively, with 8 bases between them. There are 13 residues in the CDR3. Germline V gene lookup returns CDR1 SGHTA and CDR2 FQGNSA. For the CDR3, the DNA is TGTGCCAGCAGCTTAAACTCTGAAGATACGCAGTATTTT. Protein sequence: CASSLNSEDTQYF.

The rearrangement links TRBV3-1 (or the pseudogene TRBV3-2) to TRBJ2-3; D gene uncertain. The CDR3 extends over 12 amino acids. V lost 2 bases and J lost 7, with 7 bases in between. Per germline, CDR1 LGHDT and CDR2 YNNKEL (reference sequence). CDR3 protein: CASSQKQNTQYF. The CDR3 DNA sequence: TGTGCCAGCAGCCAAAAGCAAAATACGCAGTATTTT.

This chain joins TRBV4-2 and TRBJ2-2; 7 bases line up with TRBD2. Looked up from germline, CDR1 is LGHNA and CDR2 is YNFKEQ. J was trimmed by 2 bases and V by 5 bases; bases with no gene match: 5. This CDR3 is built from 15 residues. CDR3 protein: CASSSWDYNTGELFF. The CDR3 nucleotides read TGTGCCAGCAGCTCCTGGGACTACAACACCGGGGAGCTGTTTTTT.

This clone was detected only a few times. The chain has TRBV30 and TRBJ1-6, with D hard to call. The germline V and J ends were trimmed by 4 bases and 6 bases, with 7 bases remaining between them. In germline, CDR1 is GTSNPN, CDR2 SVGIG (reference sequence). CDR3 length: 12 amino acids. In nucleotides, the CDR3 is TGTGCCTGGACCGACGGTAATTCACCCCTCCACTTT. This encodes CAWTDGNSPLHF.